This TCR beta chain derives from a study of Ad26.COV2.S vaccination and SARS-CoV-2 variants. The study's findings and limits: Vaccinees showed greater spike-specific TCR breadth than placebo recipients. Total T cell responses were possibly underestimated by TCR breadth and depth analyses. Those who received vaccine or placebo ended up with similar non-spike TCR breadth.

With respect to this clone: The target antigen is unknown.

Data came from immunoSEQ multiplex PCR; TCRdb stores just in-frame clones and leaves some out. The table lists some 450,000 clones, 90% of them singletons. Germline trimming cut 3 bases from V and 0 bases from J; bases unmatched to any gene: 17. Germline-derived CDR1 and CDR2 are MDHEN and SYDVKM. This CDR3 is 21 amino acids long. Treatment specified: some 20 received Ad26.COV2.S at low or high dose, single or two shots; about 5 received placebo; per-sample allocation not given. All samples were drawn on day 63, counting from the first vaccine or placebo injection. The donor was a Boston adult aged 18-55 years.

The sample here was peripheral blood, taken in a trial of Ad26.COV2.S vaccine versus placebo. The chain joins TRBV28 to TRBJ2-1; the match to TRBD2 covers 10 bases. The sequence was collected from a person aged 18-65 years who received the Ad26.COV2.S COVID-19 vaccine or a placebo. The CDR3 is CASSFPLEASGSPSSYNEQFF. In DNA, the CDR3 is TGTGCCAGCAGTTTCCCATTGGAGGCTAGCGGGAGTCCAAGCTCCTACAATGAGCAGTTCTTC.